This entry lists 4 T cell receptor beta chains sequenced from one sample in a study of T cells in Graves' hyperthyroidism and ophthalmopathy. Regions amplified from RNA transcripts were the TCR beta CDR3 regions. HTBI primers were the set used in a first-round RT-PCR of the TCR CDR3. Each CDR3 protein is one row after TCRdb ran MiXCR on the multiplex PCR reads. The data contain 500,000 to 600,000 distinct CDR3 sequences, more than 45% of them singletons. Sample: peripheral blood or thyroid tissue (not recorded which). The receptors originated from a woman aged 18-35 years with Graves' hyperthyroidism.

The chain links TRBV27 to TRBJ2-7; 7 bases are shared with TRBD2. The CDR3 length is 15 residues. Per the germline V gene, CDR1 is MNHEY and CDR2 is SMNVEV (reference sequence). With V trimmed by 2 bases and J by 4 bases, 8 bases remained unmatched. The CDR3 nucleotides are TGTGCCAGCAGTTTAGCGCGGGGGACCAGATACGAGCAGTACTTC. Translated: CASSLARGTRYEQYF.

The sample holds many counts of this clonotype. The junction departs from the called germline gene at one end, perhaps through a read error. The V gene is TRBV4-2, the J gene TRBJ1-5; D gene uncertain. From germline, CDR1 is LGHNA and CDR2 YNFKEQ. The CDR3 covers 13 residues. CDR3 residues: CASSQGGYQPQHF. CDR3 coding DNA: TGCGCCAGCAGCCAAGGAGGCTATCAGCCCCAGCATTTT.

This clonotype has a handful of counts. The CDR3 nucleotides are TGCAGTGCTAGAGAAGCAGGGCCTTATAATGAAAAACTGTTTTTT. Translated, it gives CSAREAGPYNEKLFF. The V and J genes are TRBV20-1 and TRBJ1-4; the D gene is possibly TRBD1 (5 bases). V dropped 0 bases and J dropped 4 bases, with 12 bases sitting between them. CDR3 length: 15 residues. Germline V lookup: CDR1 DFQATT, CDR2 SNEGSKA (reference sequence).

The chain combines TRBV7-2 with TRBJ2-1, with D perhaps given as TRBD1 or TRBD2 (6 bases each). The CDR3 is made up of 14 amino acids. V lost 5 bases, J lost 4 bases, and 12 bases lay in between. Germline CDR1 SGHTA, CDR2 FQGNSA. The CDR3 DNA follows: TGTGCCAGCAGCCGGGGGCAGTTATACAATGAGCAGTTCTTC. Amino acid sequence: CASSRGQLYNEQFF.